This T cell receptor beta chain comes out of a study of cytomegalovirus exposure and HLA in healthy donors. General study findings and limits: Researchers reported from a later analysis that most CMV-associated TCR beta chains appeared HLA-restricted. Cytomegalovirus association was assigned to over 150 TCR beta chains. It was confirmed in vitro that a few of the CMV-associated chains were specific for CMV antigens.

For this clone: Antigen unknown.

V gave up 6 bases and J gave up 4 bases; unmatched junction bases: 2. CDR1 ENHRY and CDR2 SYGVKD come from the germline V gene. The CDR3 has 13 amino acids. PCR primers comprised 60 Vbeta and 13 Jbeta primers. Some clones are missing from TCRdb's copy, which holds only in-frame ones; the method was immunoSEQ multiplex PCR. The sample has 150,000 to 200,000 clones; 80% are singletons. The TCR comes from a man younger than 30 in good health and CMV-seropositive. Input material: PBMCs. The chain recombines TRBV10-3 with TRBJ1-3, with 8 bases identical to TRBD1. The CDR3 protein is CAIRTGAGNTIYF. CDR3 bases: TGTGCCATCAGGACAGGGGCGGGAAACACCATATATTTT.